A selection of T cell receptor beta chains follows, all from one sample in a study of cytomegalovirus exposure and HLA in healthy donors. The assay was immunoSEQ multiplex PCR, and TCRdb's table has in-frame clones only and misses some. The sample shows around 78,000 clones, 63% of them seen only once. Material for sequencing was PBMCs. The receptors stem from a man aged 30-40 years in good health and CMV-seropositive. Each CDR3 is given with its conserved first and last residue. The D gene is left open where the match is weak. Clone sizes are given selectively: once, few, many, or a class where the clone is expanded.

V: TRBV19; size: -; D: -; J: TRBJ1-6; length: 17; CDR3: CASSMNFRSSYNSPLHF; DNA: TGTGCCAGTAGTATGAATTTCCGGAGCTCCTATAATTCACCCCTCCACTTT
V: TRBV18; size: -; D: TRBD1; J: TRBJ2-7; length: 14; CDR3: CASSIQGWDYEQYF; DNA: TGTGCCAGCTCAATACAGGGGTGGGACTACGAGCAGTACTTC
V: TRBV19; size: -; D: TRBD2; J: TRBJ2-5; length: 17; CDR3: CASSTLTSGGAGETQYF; DNA: TGTGCCAGTAGTACCCTGACTAGCGGGGGGGCCGGTGAGACCCAGTACTTC
V: TRBV5-5; size: -; D: -; J: TRBJ2-5; length: 14; CDR3: CASSGRGWRETQYF; DNA: TGTGCCAGCAGCGGCCGCGGGTGGCGGGAGACCCAGTACTTC
V: TRBV2; size: few; D: -; J: TRBJ1-2; length: 11; CDR3: CASRQDGGYTF; DNA: TGTGCCAGCCGACAGGACGGCGGCTACACCTTC
V: TRBV29-1; size: few; D: -; J: TRBJ2-5; length: 11; CDR3: CSGLVQETQYF; DNA: TGCAGCGGGCTGGTCCAAGAGACCCAGTACTTC
V: TRBV19; size: few; D: TRBD2; J: TRBJ2-5; length: 15; CDR3: CACRVASGGPETQYF; DNA: TGTGCCTGCCGGGTTGCTAGCGGGGGGCCGGAGACCCAGTACTTC
V: TRBV2; size: few; D: -; J: TRBJ1-5; length: 14; CDR3: CASSPERGNQPQHF; DNA: TGTGCCAGCAGTCCCGAACGGGGCAATCAGCCCCAGCATTTT
V: TRBV6-1; size: few; D: -; J: TRBJ1-1; length: 16; CDR3: CASSERAAGMGTEAFF; DNA: TGTGCCAGCAGTGAACGGGCGGCGGGAATGGGCACTGAAGCTTTCTTT
V: TRBV12-5; size: few; D: TRBD1; J: TRBJ2-5; length: 14; CDR3: CASGMGQVQETQYF; DNA: TGTGCTAGTGGTATGGGACAGGTCCAAGAGACCCAGTACTTC
V: TRBV7-6; size: -; D: TRBD1; J: TRBJ2-3; length: 14; CDR3: CASSLGTGTDTQYF; DNA: TGTGCCAGCAGCTTAGGGACAGGGACAGATACGCAGTATTTT
V: TRBV6-6; size: -; D: -; J: TRBJ2-7; length: 16; CDR3: CASSYPPGSGGLEQYF; DNA: TGTGCCAGCAGTTACCCTCCGGGATCTGGAGGCCTCGAGCAGTACTTC
V: TRBV4-2; size: few; D: -; J: TRBJ2-7; length: 13; CDR3: CASCPTTSYEQYF; DNA: TGTGCCAGCTGCCCTACTACCTCCTACGAGCAGTACTTC
V: TRBV5-5; size: -; D: TRBD1; J: TRBJ2-1; length: 18; CDR3: CASSFNPGQGSFYNEQFF; DNA: TGTGCCAGCAGCTTCAATCCGGGACAGGGATCATTCTACAATGAGCAGTTCTTC
V: TRBV11-3; size: -; D: TRBD2; J: TRBJ2-1; length: 15; CDR3: CASRSSGMRGNEQFF; DNA: TGTGCCAGCAGGTCCAGCGGGATGAGGGGCAATGAGCAGTTCTTC
V: TRBV7-9; size: -; D: -; J: TRBJ2-7; length: 14; CDR3: CASSSPGLPVEQYF; DNA: TGTGCCAGCAGCTCACCGGGACTCCCCGTTGAGCAGTACTTC
V: TRBV5-8; size: few; D: -; J: TRBJ2-5; length: 18; CDR3: CASSFGTGLAGVVETQYF; DNA: TGTGCCAGCAGCTTCGGGACAGGGCTAGCGGGAGTCGTGGAGACCCAGTACTTC
V: TRBV2; size: -; D: -; J: TRBJ1-5; length: 16; CDR3: CASSAPRAGDDQPQHF; DNA: TGTGCCAGCAGTGCTCCGAGAGCAGGGGACGATCAGCCCCAGCATTTT
V: TRBV4-1; size: -; D: TRBD1; J: TRBJ1-2; length: 14; CDR3: CASSQDPRVQGYTF; DNA: TGCGCCAGCAGCCAAGATCCTAGAGTACAGGGGTACACCTTC
V: TRBV5-4; size: -; D: -; J: TRBJ1-3; length: 16; CDR3: CASSISVGGSGNTIYF; DNA: TGTGCCAGCAGCATCTCCGTCGGGGGCTCTGGAAACACCATATATTTT
V: TRBV6-1; size: -; D: -; J: TRBJ1-6; length: 15; CDR3: CASSESSSYNSPLHF; DNA: TGTGCCAGCAGTGAAAGTAGCTCCTATAATTCACCCCTCCACTTT
V: TRBV19; size: few; D: TRBD2; J: TRBJ2-2; length: 15; CDR3: CASSVPAGVTGELFF; DNA: TGTGCCAGTAGTGTTCCAGCGGGGGTCACCGGGGAGCTGTTTTTT
V: TRBV4-1; size: -; D: -; J: TRBJ2-3; length: 15; CDR3: CASSQEGVGADTQYF; DNA: TGCGCCAGCAGCCAAGAGGGAGTGGGCGCAGATACGCAGTATTTT
V: TRBV4-1; size: -; D: -; J: TRBJ1-2; length: 12; CDR3: CASSEGVDGYTF; DNA: TGCGCCAGCAGCGAGGGGGTCGATGGCTACACCTTC
V: TRBV6-1; size: -; D: -; J: TRBJ1-5; length: 16; CDR3: CASSEVWTSINQPQHF; DNA: TGTGCCAGCAGTGAAGTGTGGACAAGTATCAATCAGCCCCAGCATTTT